This T cell receptor beta chain was found in a study of blood T cell repertoires in COVID-19. Across the study: T cells, B-cell-depleted T cells, or PBMCs provided the cDNA or gDNA that served as material.

Some clones are missing from TCRdb's copy, which holds only in-frame ones; the method was immunoSEQ multiplex PCR. Here the sample spans a few hundred thousand clones, 75% to 90% being singletons. In germline, CDR1 is SGHDT, CDR2 YYEEEE. The CDR3 extends over 16 amino acids. Trimming at V came to 1 base and at J to 4 bases, leaving 10 bases not matched to a gene. The specimen sequenced was peripheral blood. The TCR comes from a woman aged 50 to 60 who had recovered from COVID-19. V gene TRBV5-6 combines with J gene TRBJ2-7, with TRBD1 matching 8 bases. The CDR3 DNA reads as TGTGCCAGCAGCTTGAGGTTTCAGGGGGCGCAGTACGAGCAGTACTTC. This encodes CASSLRFQGAQYEQYF.